This T cell receptor (beta chain) was profiled in a study of cytomegalovirus exposure and HLA in healthy donors. Across the study: From HLA-typed donors, an early data release held about 85 million unique TCRs.

Healthy bone marrow donors formed the donor group. With 60 Vbeta and 13 Jbeta primers, the PCR was carried out. Clones were sequenced by immunoSEQ multiplex PCR, and TCRdb holds only the in-frame ones, with some missing. The sample has some 200,000 clones, approximately 80% seen once. Germline V lookup: CDR1 SQVTM, CDR2 ANQGSEA. The V gene end was trimmed by 6 bases and the J gene end by 6 bases; junction bases not matched to a gene: 12. The CDR3 is 14 residues long. A note on this clone: Its antigen is not known.

Broader study findings: Researchers reported in a later analysis that a missense DCLRE1C variant was tied to TCR beta V- and J-gene trimming.

The chain couples TRBV29-1 to TRBJ1-2; TRBD1 matches at 8 bases. The sequenced material came from PBMCs. The receptor comes from a man in his fifties or sixties in good health and CMV-seronegative. The CDR3, as DNA: TGCAGCGTGATATTCTTCGGACAGGGACATGGCTACACCTTC. It encodes CSVIFFGQGHGYTF.